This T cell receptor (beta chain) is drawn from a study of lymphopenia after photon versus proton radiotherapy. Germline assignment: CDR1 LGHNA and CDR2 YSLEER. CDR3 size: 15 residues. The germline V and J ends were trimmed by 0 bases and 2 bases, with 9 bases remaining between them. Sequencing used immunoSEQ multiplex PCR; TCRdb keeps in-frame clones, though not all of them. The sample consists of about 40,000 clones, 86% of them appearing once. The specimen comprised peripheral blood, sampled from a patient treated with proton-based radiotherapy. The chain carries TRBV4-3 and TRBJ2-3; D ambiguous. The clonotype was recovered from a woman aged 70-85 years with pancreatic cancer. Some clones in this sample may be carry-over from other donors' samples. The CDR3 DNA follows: TGCGCCAGCAGCCAAGATTCTAGTTTCACAGATACGCAGTATTTT. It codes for CASSQDSSFTDTQYF.